This TCR beta chain comes out of a study of cytomegalovirus exposure and HLA in healthy donors. A word on this clone: Its antigen is unknown. The junction departs from germline at one end; a sequencing error may be responsible.

Study-wide results and caveats: Testing in vitro showed a few CMV-associated chains specific for CMV antigens. Other equally common chains were less clonally expanded than HLA-associated TCR beta chains, a later analysis showed.

13 Jbeta primers and 60 Vbeta primers were used for the PCR. The repertoire was sequenced with immunoSEQ multiplex PCR; TCRdb's copy has only in-frame clones and lacks some. The sample yields about 200,000 clones, 70% to 85% seen once. The CDR3 sequence is 16 residues long. Germline CDR1 and CDR2: SEHNR and FQNEAQ (reference sequence). The TCR was taken from a male donor in good health and CMV-seronegative. The rearrangement uses TRBV7-9 and TRBJ1-5; a weak D match, TRBD1 (6 bases). The sequenced sample was PBMCs. CDR3 loop: CSSSFNGGVEGQPQHF. CDR3 nucleotides: TGTTCCAGCAGCTTTAATGGGGGCGTTGAAGGTCAGCCCCAGCATTTT.